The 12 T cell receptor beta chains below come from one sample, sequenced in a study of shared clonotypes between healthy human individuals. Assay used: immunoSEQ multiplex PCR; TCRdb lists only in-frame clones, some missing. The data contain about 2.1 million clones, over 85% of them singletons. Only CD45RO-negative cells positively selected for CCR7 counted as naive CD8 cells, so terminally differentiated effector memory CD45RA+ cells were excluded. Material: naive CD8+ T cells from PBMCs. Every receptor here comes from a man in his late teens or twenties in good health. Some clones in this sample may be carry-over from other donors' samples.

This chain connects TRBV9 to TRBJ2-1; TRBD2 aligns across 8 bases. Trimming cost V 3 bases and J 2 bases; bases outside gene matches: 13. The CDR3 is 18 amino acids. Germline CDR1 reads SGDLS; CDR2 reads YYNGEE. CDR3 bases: TGTGCCAGCAGCGCCCCCCGCTATCGAGCGGGGGCCTACAATGAGCAGTTCTTC. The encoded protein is CASSAPRYRAGAYNEQFF.

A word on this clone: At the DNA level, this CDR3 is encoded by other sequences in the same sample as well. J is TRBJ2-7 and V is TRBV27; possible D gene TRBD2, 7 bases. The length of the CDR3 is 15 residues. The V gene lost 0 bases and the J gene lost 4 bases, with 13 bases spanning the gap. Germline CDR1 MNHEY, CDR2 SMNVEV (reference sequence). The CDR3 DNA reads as TGTGCCAGCAGTTTATCGGGGGGGGCTAGTTACGAGCAGTACTTC. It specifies CASSLSGGASYEQYF.

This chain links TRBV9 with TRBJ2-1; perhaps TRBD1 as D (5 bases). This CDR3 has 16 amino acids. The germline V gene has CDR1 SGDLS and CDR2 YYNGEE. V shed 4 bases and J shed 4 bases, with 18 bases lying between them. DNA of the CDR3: TGTGCCAGCAGCCCCCGGACACGGACCCGATACAATGAGCAGTTCTTC. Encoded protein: CASSPRTRTRYNEQFF.

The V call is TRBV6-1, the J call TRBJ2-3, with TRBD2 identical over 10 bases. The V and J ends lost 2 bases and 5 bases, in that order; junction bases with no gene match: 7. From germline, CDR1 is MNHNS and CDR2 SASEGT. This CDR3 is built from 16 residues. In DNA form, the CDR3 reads TGTGCCAGCAGTGAACTAACTAGCGGGAAAGGAGATACGCAGTATTTT. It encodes CASSELTSGKGDTQYF.

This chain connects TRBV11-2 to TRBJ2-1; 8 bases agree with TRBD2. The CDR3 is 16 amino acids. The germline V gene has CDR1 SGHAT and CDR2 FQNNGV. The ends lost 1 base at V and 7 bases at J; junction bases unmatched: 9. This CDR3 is CASSLGGREVGNEQFF. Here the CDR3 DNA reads TGTGCCAGCAGCTTAGGTGGGCGGGAGGTCGGGAATGAGCAGTTCTTC.

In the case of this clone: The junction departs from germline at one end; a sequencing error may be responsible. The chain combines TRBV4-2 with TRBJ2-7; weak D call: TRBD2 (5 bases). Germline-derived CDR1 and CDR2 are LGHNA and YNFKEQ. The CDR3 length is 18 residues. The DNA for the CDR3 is TGTGCCAGCAGCCAAGATTTCCAGCGGCACGTCCTCTCCCACGAGCAGTACTTC. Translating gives CASSQDFQRHVLSHEQYF.

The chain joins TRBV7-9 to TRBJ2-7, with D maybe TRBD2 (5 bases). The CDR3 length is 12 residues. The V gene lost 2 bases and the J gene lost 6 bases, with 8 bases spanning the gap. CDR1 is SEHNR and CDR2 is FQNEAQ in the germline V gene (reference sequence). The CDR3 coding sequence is TGTGCCAGCAGCTTAATGGGGAGCGAGCAGTACTTC. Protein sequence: CASSLMGSEQYF.

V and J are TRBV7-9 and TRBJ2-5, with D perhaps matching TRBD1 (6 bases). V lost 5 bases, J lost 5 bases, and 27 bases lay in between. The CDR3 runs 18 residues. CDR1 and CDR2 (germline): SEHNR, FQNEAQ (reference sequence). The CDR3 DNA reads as TGTGCCAGCAGCCCCGTCCCCCCGCGAACACAGGGCGAGGAGACCCAGTACTTC. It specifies CASSPVPPRTQGEETQYF.

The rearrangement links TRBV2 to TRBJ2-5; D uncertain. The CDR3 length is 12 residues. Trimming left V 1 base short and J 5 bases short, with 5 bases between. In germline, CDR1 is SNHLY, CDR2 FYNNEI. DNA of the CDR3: TGTGCCAGCAGTGAAGGCTGGGAGACCCAGTACTTC. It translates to CASSEGWETQYF.

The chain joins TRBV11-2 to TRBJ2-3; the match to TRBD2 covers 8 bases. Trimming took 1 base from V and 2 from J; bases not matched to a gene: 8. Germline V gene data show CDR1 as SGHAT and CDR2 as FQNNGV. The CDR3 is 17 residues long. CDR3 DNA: TGTGCCAGCAGCTTAGTCCGTGCGGGAGGCCCCACAGATACGCAGTATTTT. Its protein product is CASSLVRAGGPTDTQYF.

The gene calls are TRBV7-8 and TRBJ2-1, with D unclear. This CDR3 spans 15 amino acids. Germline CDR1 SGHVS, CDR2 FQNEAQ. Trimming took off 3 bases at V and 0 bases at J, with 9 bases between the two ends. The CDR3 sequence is CASSLLSASYNEQFF. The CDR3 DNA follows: TGTGCCAGCAGCTTGTTGAGCGCCTCCTACAATGAGCAGTTCTTC.

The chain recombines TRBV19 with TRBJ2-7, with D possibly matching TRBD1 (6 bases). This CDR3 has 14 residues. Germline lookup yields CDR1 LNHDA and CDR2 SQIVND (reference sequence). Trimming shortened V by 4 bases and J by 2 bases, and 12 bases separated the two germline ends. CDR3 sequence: CASSTRQATYEQYF. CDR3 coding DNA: TGTGCCAGTAGTACAAGACAGGCCACCTACGAGCAGTACTTC. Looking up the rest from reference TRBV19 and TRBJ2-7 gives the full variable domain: DGGITQSPKYLFRKEGQNVTLSCEQNLNHDAMYWYRQDPGQGLRLIYYSQIVNDFQKGDIAEGYSVSREKKESFPLTVTSAQKNPTAFYLCASSTRQATYEQYFGPGTRLTVT.